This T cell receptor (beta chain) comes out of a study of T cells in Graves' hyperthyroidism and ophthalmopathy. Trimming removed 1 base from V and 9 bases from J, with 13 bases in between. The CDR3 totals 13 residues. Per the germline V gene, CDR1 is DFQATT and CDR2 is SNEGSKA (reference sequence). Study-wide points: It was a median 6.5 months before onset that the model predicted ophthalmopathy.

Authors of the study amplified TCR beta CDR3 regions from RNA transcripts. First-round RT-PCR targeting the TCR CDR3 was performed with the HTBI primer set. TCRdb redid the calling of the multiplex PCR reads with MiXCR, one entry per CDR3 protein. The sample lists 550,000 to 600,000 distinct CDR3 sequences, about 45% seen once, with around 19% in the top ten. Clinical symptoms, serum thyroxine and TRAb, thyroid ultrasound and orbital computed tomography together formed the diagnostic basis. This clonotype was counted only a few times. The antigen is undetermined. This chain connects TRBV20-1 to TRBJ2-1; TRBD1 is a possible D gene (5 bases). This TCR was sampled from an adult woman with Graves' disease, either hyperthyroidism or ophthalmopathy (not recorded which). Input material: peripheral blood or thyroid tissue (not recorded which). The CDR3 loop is CSARGWTLPEQFF. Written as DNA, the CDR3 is TGCAGTGCTAGAGGCTGGACACTGCCTGAGCAGTTCTTC.